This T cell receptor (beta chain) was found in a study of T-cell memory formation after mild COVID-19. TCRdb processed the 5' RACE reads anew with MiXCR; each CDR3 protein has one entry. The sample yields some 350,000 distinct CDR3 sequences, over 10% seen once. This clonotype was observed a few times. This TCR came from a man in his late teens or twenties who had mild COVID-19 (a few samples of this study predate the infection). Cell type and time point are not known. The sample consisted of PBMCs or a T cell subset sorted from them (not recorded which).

The CDR3: CASYAGLNIQYF. The CDR3, as DNA: TGTGCCAGCTATGCAGGGTTGAACATTCAGTACTTC. The chain carries TRBV2 and TRBJ2-4; D possibly corresponds to TRBD1 (5 bases). V lost 8 bases and J lost 7, with 12 bases in between. Germline loops: CDR1 SNHLY, CDR2 FYNNEI. The CDR3 runs to 12 residues. Supplemented by reference TRBV2 and TRBJ2-4, the full variable domain reads EPEVTQTPSHQVTQMGQEVILRCVPISNHLYFYWYRQILGQKVEFLVSFYNNEISEKSEIFDDQFSVERPDGSNFTLKIRSTKLEDSAMYFCASYAGLNIQYFGAGTRLSVL.